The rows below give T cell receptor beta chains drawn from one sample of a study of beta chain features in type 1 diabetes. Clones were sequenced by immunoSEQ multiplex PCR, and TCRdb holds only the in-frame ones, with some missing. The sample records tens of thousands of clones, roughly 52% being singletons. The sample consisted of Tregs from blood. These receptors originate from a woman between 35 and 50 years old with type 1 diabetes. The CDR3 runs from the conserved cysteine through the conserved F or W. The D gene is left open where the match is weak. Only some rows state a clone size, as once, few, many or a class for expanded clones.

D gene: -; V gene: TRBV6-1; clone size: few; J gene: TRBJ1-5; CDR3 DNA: TGTGCCAGCAGTGAAGTCCCGCAGGGTGGGGGCAATCAGCCCCAGCATTTT; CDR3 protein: CASSEVPQGGGNQPQHF
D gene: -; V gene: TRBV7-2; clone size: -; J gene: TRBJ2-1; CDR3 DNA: TGTGCCAGCAGCTTAGATGTGCTCGCGGCTGCGCAGTTCTTC; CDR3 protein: CASSLDVLAAAQFF
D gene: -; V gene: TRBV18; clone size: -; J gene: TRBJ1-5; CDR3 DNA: TGTGCCAGCTCACCGCAGGGCAATCAGCCCCAGCATTTT; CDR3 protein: CASSPQGNQPQHF
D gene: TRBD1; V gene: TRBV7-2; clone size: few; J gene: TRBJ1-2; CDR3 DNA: TGTGCCAGCAGCTTAGACAGGGGCTATGGCTACACCTTC; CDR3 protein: CASSLDRGYGYTF
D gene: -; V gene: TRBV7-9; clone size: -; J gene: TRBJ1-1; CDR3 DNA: TGTGCCAGCAGCTCTCCCGGGGGAGGGGTTAGCGCTGAAGCTTTCTTT; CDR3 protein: CASSSPGGGVSAEAFF
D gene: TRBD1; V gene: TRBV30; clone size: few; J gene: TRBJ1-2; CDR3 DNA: TGTGCCTGGAGTGACCGAAGGACAGGGGGCAGAGGTGGCTACACCTTC; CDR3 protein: CAWSDRRTGGRGGYTF
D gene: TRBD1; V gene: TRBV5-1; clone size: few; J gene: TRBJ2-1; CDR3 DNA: TGCGCCAGCAGAATTGGGACAGGGGACAATGAGCAGTTCTTC; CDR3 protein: CASRIGTGDNEQFF
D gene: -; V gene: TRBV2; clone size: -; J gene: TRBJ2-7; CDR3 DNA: TGTGCCGGAGGACAGACGACCTACGAGCAGTACTTC; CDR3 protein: CAGGQTTYEQYF
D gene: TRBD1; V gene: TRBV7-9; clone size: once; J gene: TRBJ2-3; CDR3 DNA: TGTGCCAGCAGCTTAGGCCGGGACAGGGTAACGCAGTATTTT; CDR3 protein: CASSLGRDRVTQYF
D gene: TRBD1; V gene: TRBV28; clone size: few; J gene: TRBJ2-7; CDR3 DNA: TGTGCCAGCAGTTCGGGACAGGTTAACTACGAGCAGTACTTC; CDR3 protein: CASSSGQVNYEQYF
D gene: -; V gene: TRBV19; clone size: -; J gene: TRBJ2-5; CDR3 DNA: TGTGCCAGTAGTAGGAGTCAAACGAGGGAGACCCAGTACTTC; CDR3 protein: CASSRSQTRETQYF
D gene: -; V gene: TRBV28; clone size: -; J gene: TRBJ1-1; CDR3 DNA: TGTGCCAGCAGTTTTGAGACTGAAGCTTTCTTT; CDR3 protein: CASSFETEAFF
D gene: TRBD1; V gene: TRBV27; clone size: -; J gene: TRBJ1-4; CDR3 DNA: TGTGCCAGCAGTCCCCTGACAGGGTGGGATGAAAAACTGTTTTTT; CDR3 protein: CASSPLTGWDEKLFF
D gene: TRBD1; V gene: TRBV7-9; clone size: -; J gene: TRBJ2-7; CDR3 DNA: TGTGCCAGCAGCCGGACAGGGTCGGGCGAGCAGTACTTC; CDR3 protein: CASSRTGSGEQYF
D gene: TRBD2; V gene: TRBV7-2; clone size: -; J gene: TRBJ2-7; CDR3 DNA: TGTGCCAGCAGCTCCCGCCCGGGGGGCGGGAGGGCCTACGAGCAGTACTTC; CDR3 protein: CASSSRPGGGRAYEQYF
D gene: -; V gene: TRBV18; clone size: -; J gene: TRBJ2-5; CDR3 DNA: TGTGCCAGCTCACCACCGACAGGCCAAGAGACCCAGTACTTC; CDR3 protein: CASSPPTGQETQYF
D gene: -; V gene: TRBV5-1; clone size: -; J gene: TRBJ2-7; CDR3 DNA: TGCGCCAGCAGCTGGGCGTGGCAATCCTACGAGCAGTACTTC; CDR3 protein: CASSWAWQSYEQYF
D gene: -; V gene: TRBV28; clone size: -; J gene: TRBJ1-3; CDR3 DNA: TGTGCCAGCAGTTTATACACATTCTCTGGAAACACCATATATTTT; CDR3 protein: CASSLYTFSGNTIYF
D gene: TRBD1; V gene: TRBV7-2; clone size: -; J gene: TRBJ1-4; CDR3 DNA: TGTGCCAGCAGCTTAGCGGGGGGACAGGGGGCGCAAAAACTGTTTTTT; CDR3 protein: CASSLAGGQGAQKLFF
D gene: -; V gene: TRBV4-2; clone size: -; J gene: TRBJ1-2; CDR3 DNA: TGTGCCAGCAGCCAAGTGCCGGAGGACTATGGCTACACCTTC; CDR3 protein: CASSQVPEDYGYTF
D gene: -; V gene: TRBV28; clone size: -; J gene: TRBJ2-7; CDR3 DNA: TGTGCCAGCAGAGTCGGGACATCCTTCTACGAGCAGTACTTC; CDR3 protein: CASRVGTSFYEQYF
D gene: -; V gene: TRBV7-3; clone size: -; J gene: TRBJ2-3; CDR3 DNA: TGTGCCAGCAGCCTATCAGGGGAATGGACAGATACGCAGTATTTT; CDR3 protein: CASSLSGEWTDTQYF
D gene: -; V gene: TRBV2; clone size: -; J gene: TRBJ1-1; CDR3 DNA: TGTGCCAGCTCACAGGAATCGAACACTGAAGCTTTCTTT; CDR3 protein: CASSQESNTEAFF
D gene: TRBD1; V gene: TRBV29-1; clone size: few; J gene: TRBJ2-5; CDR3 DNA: TGCAGCGTCCCGGGACAGGGCATAGAGGAGACCCAGTACTTC; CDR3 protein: CSVPGQGIEETQYF
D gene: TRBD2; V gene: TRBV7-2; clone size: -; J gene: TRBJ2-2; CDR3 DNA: TGTGCCAGCAGCTCCCGGACTAGCGGGGAGCTGTTTTTT; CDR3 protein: CASSSRTSGELFF
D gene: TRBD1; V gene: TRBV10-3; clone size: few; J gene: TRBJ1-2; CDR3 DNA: TGTGCCATCGGGGGGACAGGAACTAACTATGGCTACACCTTC; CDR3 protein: CAIGGTGTNYGYTF
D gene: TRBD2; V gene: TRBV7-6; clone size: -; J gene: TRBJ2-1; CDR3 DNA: TGTGCCAGCAGCTTAGCGCCCCTAGCGGGGTACAATGAGCAGTTCTTC; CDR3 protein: CASSLAPLAGYNEQFF
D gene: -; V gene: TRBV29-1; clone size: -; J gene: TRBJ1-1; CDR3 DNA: TGCAGCGTTTACGGGACACCCCGGAGGAACACTGAAGCTTTCTTT; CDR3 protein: CSVYGTPRRNTEAFF
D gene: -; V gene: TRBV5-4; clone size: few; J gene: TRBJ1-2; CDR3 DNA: TGTGCCAGCAGCTTGGTTACGGGTGGCGGAGTCGGCTACACCTTC; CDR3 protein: CASSLVTGGGVGYTF
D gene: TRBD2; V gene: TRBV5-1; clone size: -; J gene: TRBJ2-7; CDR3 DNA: TGCGCCAGCAGCTTGGGCCCCCCCGGGGGGGGCGCCTACGAGCAGTACTTC; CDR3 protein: CASSLGPPGGGAYEQYF
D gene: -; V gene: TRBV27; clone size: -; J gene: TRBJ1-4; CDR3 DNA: TGTGCCAGCAGTTCGCAAAGGCGGGGATACAATGAAAAACTGTTTTTT; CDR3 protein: CASSSQRRGYNEKLFF
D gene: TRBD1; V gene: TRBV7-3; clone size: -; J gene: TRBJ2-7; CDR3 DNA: TGTGCCAGCAGCTTAGGAGGGACAGGAACCTACGAGCAGTACTTC; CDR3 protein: CASSLGGTGTYEQYF
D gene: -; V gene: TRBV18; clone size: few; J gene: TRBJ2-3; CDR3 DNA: TGTGCCAGCTCACCAGGGGCGACAGATACGCAGTATTTT; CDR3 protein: CASSPGATDTQYF
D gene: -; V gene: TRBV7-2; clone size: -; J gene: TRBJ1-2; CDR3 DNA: TGTGCCAGCAGCTTTACAGTCTCCGGGACATCCAACGGCTACACCTTC; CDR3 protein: CASSFTVSGTSNGYTF
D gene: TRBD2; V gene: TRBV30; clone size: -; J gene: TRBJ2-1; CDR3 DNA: TGTGCCTGGAGCGGGGCTAGCGGGAGGGCCCGGGGCTACAATGAGCAGTTCTTC; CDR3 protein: CAWSGASGRARGYNEQFF
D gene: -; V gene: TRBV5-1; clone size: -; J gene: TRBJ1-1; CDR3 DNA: TGCGCCAGCAGCTTCGGAGGGGCATGGATGAACACTGAAGCTTTCTTT; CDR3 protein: CASSFGGAWMNTEAFF
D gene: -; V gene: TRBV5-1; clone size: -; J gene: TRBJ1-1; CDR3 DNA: TGCGCCAGCAAGGGGGGGGATGGAACTGAAGCTTTCTTT; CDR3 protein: CASKGGDGTEAFF
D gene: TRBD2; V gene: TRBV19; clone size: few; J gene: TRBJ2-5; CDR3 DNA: TGTGCCAGTAGTCAGGGACTAGCGGAGACCCAGTACTTC; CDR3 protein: CASSQGLAETQYF
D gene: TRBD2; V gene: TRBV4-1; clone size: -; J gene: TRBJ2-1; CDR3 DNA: TGCGCCAGCAGCCAAGATCGGACACTAGCGGGTTCCAATGAGCAGTTCTTC; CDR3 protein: CASSQDRTLAGSNEQFF
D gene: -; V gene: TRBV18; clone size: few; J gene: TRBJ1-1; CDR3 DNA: TGTGCCAGCTGTACAGAAGACACTGAAGCTTTCTTT; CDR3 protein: CASCTEDTEAFF
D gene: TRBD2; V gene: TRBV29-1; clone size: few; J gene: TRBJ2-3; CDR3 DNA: TGCAGCGCCGCCGGGACTAGCGGCACAGATACGCAGTATTTT; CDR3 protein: CSAAGTSGTDTQYF
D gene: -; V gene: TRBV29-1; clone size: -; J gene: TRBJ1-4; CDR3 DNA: TGCAGCGTTGAAGACCCAAGCGGGGAAAAACTGTTTTTT; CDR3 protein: CSVEDPSGEKLFF
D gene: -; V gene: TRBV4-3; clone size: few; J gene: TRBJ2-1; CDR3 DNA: TGCGCCAGCAGCCAAGAGGGGGCGGTTAATGAGCAGTTCTTC; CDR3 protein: CASSQEGAVNEQFF
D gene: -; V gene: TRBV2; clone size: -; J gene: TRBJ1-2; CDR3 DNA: TGTGCCAGCAGTGCAAGGGAGAGGTATGGCTACACCTTC; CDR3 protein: CASSARERYGYTF
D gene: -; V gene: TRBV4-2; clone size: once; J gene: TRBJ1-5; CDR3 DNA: TGTGCCAGCAGCCAAGGGGGAGTGGGCAATCAGCCCCAGCATTTT; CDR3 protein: CASSQGGVGNQPQHF
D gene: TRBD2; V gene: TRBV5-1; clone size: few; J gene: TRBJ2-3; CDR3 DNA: TGCGCCAGCAGCTTACACCCGGGACTAGCGGGGGTTAGCACAGATACGCAGTATTTT; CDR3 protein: CASSLHPGLAGVSTDTQYF
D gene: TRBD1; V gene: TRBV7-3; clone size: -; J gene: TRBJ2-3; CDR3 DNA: TGTGCCAGCAGCTTAACTGGTGGGACAGGGAACACAGATACGCAGTATTTT; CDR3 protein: CASSLTGGTGNTDTQYF